The clone carrying this T cell receptor beta chain was counted once. This CDR3 is built from 14 residues. Looked up from germline, CDR1 is SGHAT and CDR2 is FQNNGV. Trimming removed 2 bases at V and 4 bases at J, with 11 bases between. Per the study methods: Amplified reference gene primers provided the basis for estimating nucleated cell counts. Produced via immunoSEQ multiplex PCR; TCRdb's table is partial and in-frame only. V, J and clone size are those of that table, while D and trimming were read from the DNA. The repertoire consists of roughly 260,000 clones, with around 82% occurring once and the leading ten covering roughly 3.1%. This entry is derived from a study of blood T cell repertoires in COVID-19. Study-wide context: Spain, Italy and the United States supplied samples that represented acute and convalescent COVID-19. PBMCs, B-cell-depleted T cells, or T cells were the source of the cDNA or gDNA that made up the material.

The chain employs TRBV11-2 and TRBJ2-5; D perhaps matches TRBD2 (5 bases). Source material: peripheral blood. The TCR was taken from a woman aged 18-35 years with acute or convalescent COVID-19. This CDR3 is CASSLRSGSETQYF. CDR3 coding DNA: TGTGCCAGCAGCTTACGGTCGGGGTCAGAGACCCAGTACTTC.